The next 5 T cell receptor beta chains were all read from a single sample in a study of blood T cells in healthy people across ages. Next came a second PCR, run for about 6 to 11 cycles, which used a sample-barcoded 5' primer along with a J-beta primer mix. Via MiXCR, TCRdb re-called the 5' RACE reads, giving one row per CDR3 protein. The sample has over 950,000 distinct CDR3 sequences; 45% to 60% are singletons. Sample: blood. Receptor source: a woman aged 55 to 70 in good health.

About this clonotype itself: At one end, the junction sequence differs from germline, possibly due to a read error. The chain recombines TRBV5-1 with TRBJ2-5; D is perhaps TRBD1 or TRBD2 (5 bases each). Looked up from germline, CDR1 is SGHRS and CDR2 is YFSETQ. CDR3 length equals 15 residues. CDR3 sequence reads: CASSLASTGQGTQYF. The CDR3 nucleotides read TGCGCCAGCAGCTTGGCTTCGACGGGGCAAGGGACCCAGTACTTC.

This clonotype occurred many times. This sequence joins TRBV3-1 and TRBJ2-1; D is tentatively TRBD1 or TRBD2 (6 bases each). The CDR3 is 15 amino acids. V lost 3 bases and J 7 bases, leaving 16 bases between the germline ends. From germline, CDR1 is LGHDT and CDR2 YNNKEL (reference sequence). The CDR3 sequence is CASSQPGAGHNEQFF. The CDR3 coding sequence is TGTGCCAGCAGCCAGCCGGGCGCGGGACATAATGAGCAGTTCTTC.

The V and J genes are TRBV6-6 and TRBJ2-4, with D perhaps being TRBD1 or TRBD2 (6 bases each). TRBJ2-7 matches the DNA end more closely, so the J call is doubtful. Germline V lookup: CDR1 MNHNY, CDR2 SVGAGI (reference sequence). The CDR3 sequence is 14 residues long. The CDR3 DNA follows: TGTGCCAGCAGTTACTCAGGGGGGAGCTGCGAGCAGTACTTC. This encodes CASSYSGGSCEQYF.

The rearrangement joins TRBV27 to TRBJ2-3; D remains ambiguous. The germline V and J ends were trimmed by 2 bases and 4 bases, with 10 bases remaining between them. This CDR3 is built from 14 residues. The germline V gene encodes CDR1 MNHEY and CDR2 SMNVEV (reference sequence). This CDR3 reads CASSLKRVADTQYF. In DNA form, the CDR3 reads TGTGCCAGCAGTTTAAAAAGGGTAGCAGATACGCAGTATTTT.

About this clonotype itself: Possible read error: a much larger clone is one base away. The chain couples TRBV4-3 to TRBJ2-1, with 8 positions matching TRBD2. Germline-derived CDR1 and CDR2 are LGHNA and YSLEER. The V segment lost 3 bases and the J segment 6 bases; nucleotides outside the gene matches: 13. CDR3 size: 17 residues. This chain's CDR3 is CASSQGNGRALVNEQFF. Written as DNA, the CDR3 is TGCGCCAGCAGCCAGGGTAACGGGAGGGCCCTCGTCAATGAGCAGTTCTTC.